Listed here is a single T cell receptor (beta chain). The entry originates in a study of long-term antiretroviral therapy in people with HIV. Assay version v3.0 of immunoSEQ was used, and it was run at survey level. Repertoires were generated with immunoSEQ multiplex PCR, while TCRdb's copy carries only in-frame clones and drops some. The profile shows 20,000 to 25,000 clones, more than 70% of them singletons. The sequence came from a man aged 55 to 70 with HIV. This specimen consisted of unsorted PBMCs, obtained 1.3 years after starting antiretroviral therapy.

CDR3: CASSLGQNTEAFF. Written as DNA, the CDR3 is TGTGCCAGCAGTTTAGGACAGAACACTGAAGCTTTCTTT. This chain joins TRBV27 and TRBJ1-1, with a tentative D call TRBD1 (5 bases). Germline V gives CDR1 MNHEY, CDR2 SMNVEV (reference sequence). The CDR3 runs 13 residues. The V end lost 2 bases, the J end lost 1 base, and 5 bases lay between the germline ends.